The subject of this entry is one T cell receptor beta chain. This CDR3 region has 16 residues. The V end lost 6 bases, the J end lost 0 bases, and 20 bases lay between the germline ends. Germline V gives CDR1 DFQATT, CDR2 SNEGSKA (reference sequence). MiXCR, applied by TCRdb to the 5' RACE reads, yields one record per CDR3 protein. The table lists around 80,000 distinct CDR3 sequences, approximately 12% of them singletons, with around 3.5% in the top ten. This sample is part of a study of early T cells in non-severe SARS-CoV-2 infection. The source material was whole blood. The TCR originated in an adult who was a healthcare worker with PCR-confirmed SARS-CoV-2 infection or an uninfected control (not recorded which). The rearrangement uses TRBV20-1 and TRBJ1-1; maybe TRBD1 (6 bases). CDR3 sequence: CSAPGDFPTMNTEAFF. The CDR3 coding sequence is TGCAGTGCCCCAGGGGACTTTCCAACCATGAACACTGAAGCTTTCTTT.